A selection of T cell receptor beta chains follows, all from one sample in a study of cytomegalovirus exposure and HLA in healthy donors. TCRdb keeps only in-frame clones here, not all; method: immunoSEQ multiplex PCR. The sample includes about 140,000 clones, roughly 78% of them seen just once. Source material: PBMCs. Every receptor here comes from a young man in good health and CMV-seropositive. The CDR3 runs from the conserved cysteine through the conserved F or W. A D gene is named only where the DNA matches it firmly. Clone size is shown for a subset of rows, as once, few, many or a class of expanded clone.

>18|.|TRBJ2-7|TRBD2|TRBV14
TGTGCCAGCAGCCGTACCGGGACTAGCGGGAAGATCGCCTACGAGCAGTACTTC
CASSRTGTSGKIAYEQYF
>18|.|TRBJ2-1|TRBD2|TRBV18
TGTGCCAGCTCCCAGGGACTAGCGGGAGTCGGGTCCTACAATGAGCAGTTCTTC
CASSQGLAGVGSYNEQFF
>14|.|TRBJ2-5|.|TRBV25-1
TGTGCCAGCAGTATTTCTATCTACCAAGAGACCCAGTACTTC
CASSISIYQETQYF
>16|.|TRBJ2-2|TRBD1|TRBV19
TGTGCCAGTAGAATTACCGGGACAGGGAACACCGGGGAGCTGTTTTTT
CASRITGTGNTGELFF
>15|.|TRBJ2-7|.|TRBV28
TGTGCCAGCAGTTTTGGCTCGGGGATCCCCTACGAGCAGTACTTC
CASSFGSGIPYEQYF
>15|.|TRBJ2-7|TRBD1|TRBV6-6
TGTGCCAGCAGTTACCTGGGACAGCAACCCTACGAGCAGTACTTC
CASSYLGQQPYEQYF
>18|.|TRBJ1-1|TRBD1|TRBV25-1
TGTGCCAGCAGTGCAAATCTTCGACAGGGGGCGGTTTATGTTGAAGCTTTCTTT
CASSANLRQGAVYVEAFF
>13|.|TRBJ2-5|.|TRBV18
TGTGCCAGCTCACCAAATAGCGGAGAGACCCAGTACTTC
CASSPNSGETQYF
>14|once|TRBJ2-7|TRBD2|TRBV6-1
TGTGCCATCAGGGATAGCGGGAGAGGGTACGAGCAGTACTTC
CAIRDSGRGYEQYF
>14|.|TRBJ1-5|TRBD1|TRBV27
TGTGCCAGCCGGCCAGGGGGACTCGGGCAGCCCCAGCATTTT
CASRPGGLGQPQHF
>18|.|TRBJ2-3|.|TRBV9
TGTGCCAGCAGCGTAGGAGAGGGTACAAGAAGGATTACAGATACGCAGTATTTT
CASSVGEGTRRITDTQYF
>13|.|TRBJ1-1|.|TRBV19
TGTGCCAGTAGTATCGATGTTAGGGGAAGAGCTTTCTTT
CASSIDVRGRAFF
>15|.|TRBJ2-2|TRBD1|TRBV11-2
TGTGCCAGCAGCCAAGAACAGGGGGACACCGGGGAGCTGTTTTTT
CASSQEQGDTGELFF
>13|.|TRBJ2-1|TRBD1|TRBV27
TGTGCCAGCAGTCTCACAGGGGCCAGTGAGCAGTTCTTC
CASSLTGASEQFF
>16|once|TRBJ2-7|TRBD2|TRBV15
TGTGCCACCAGCAGGGCCGGGACTAGCGGGAGTTACGAGCAGTACTTC
CATSRAGTSGSYEQYF
>13|.|TRBJ1-5|.|TRBV6-4
TGTGCCAGCAGTGCCCAAGCAGGGCAGCCCCAGCATTTT
CASSAQAGQPQHF
>15|.|TRBJ2-3|TRBD2|TRBV30
TGTGCCTGCCGAGCTAGCGGGAGTCGCACAGATACGCAGTATTTT
CACRASGSRTDTQYF